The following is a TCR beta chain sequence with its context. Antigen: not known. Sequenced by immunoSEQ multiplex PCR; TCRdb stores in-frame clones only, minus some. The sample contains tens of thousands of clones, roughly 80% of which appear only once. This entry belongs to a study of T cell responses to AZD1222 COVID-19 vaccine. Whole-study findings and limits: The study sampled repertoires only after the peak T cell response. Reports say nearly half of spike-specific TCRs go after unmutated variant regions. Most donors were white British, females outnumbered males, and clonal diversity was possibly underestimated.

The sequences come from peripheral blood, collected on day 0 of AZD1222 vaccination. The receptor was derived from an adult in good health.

CDR3 in DNA: TGTGCCAGCAGGTCAGGGTTGCTTAGCAATCAGCCCCAGCATTTT. Its translation is CASRSGLLSNQPQHF. The rearrangement joins TRBV28 to TRBJ1-5, with a weak D call TRBD1 (5 bases). The CDR3 runs to 15 residues. V lost 6 bases, J lost 0 bases, and 12 bases lay in between. The germline CDR1 and CDR2 sequences are MDHEN and SYDVKM.